The 14 T cell receptor beta chains listed next were all sequenced from one sample in a study of sequential checkpoint blockade in melanoma. The treatment was: randomized to nivolumab then ipilimumab (arm A) or the reverse (arm B). Profiled with immunoSEQ multiplex PCR; TCRdb holds only in-frame clones, not every one. In the table there are around 18,000 clones, 56% of which are singletons. Sequences were derived from CD8+ T cells sorted from blood (inferred from file names), sampled from a patient given nivolumab and ipilimumab in sequence. The receptor source for this set is a human donor with melanoma.

By share, this clone counts as medium-sized. The chain links TRBV28 to TRBJ2-7, with 8 nucleotides matching TRBD1. The CDR3 is made up of 15 amino acids. Per the germline V gene, CDR1 is MDHEN and CDR2 is SYDVKM. Trimming cost V 5 bases and J 0 bases; bases outside gene matches: 6. The CDR3 here is CASSPGTGSSYEQYF. The CDR3 coding sequence is TGTGCCAGCAGTCCCGGGACAGGCAGCTCCTACGAGCAGTACTTC.

As concerns this clone: Sequence at one end of the junction differs from germline and may be a read error. The chain employs TRBV5-3 and TRBJ1-2; unclear D gene. TRBV5-3 is reported as an ORF; its role is uncertain. This CDR3 is 13 amino acids long. The CDR3 is CASSLGASYGYTF. CDR3 bases: TGTGCCAGCAGCTTAGGAGCCTCGTATGGCTACACCTTC.

This clone has a handful of counts. V and J are TRBV7-8 and TRBJ1-1; 8 bases align to TRBD1. This CDR3 has 18 amino acids. Unmatched junction bases numbered 19, after V lost 9 bases and J lost 1 base. The germline V gene encodes CDR1 SGHVS and CDR2 FQNEAQ. CDR3 sequence reads: CASSGPYRRTGRNTEAFF. In DNA form, the CDR3 reads TGTGCCAGTAGTGGCCCTTACCGCAGGACAGGGAGGAACACTGAAGCTTTCTTT. Supplemented by reference TRBV7-8 and TRBJ1-1, the full variable domain reads GAGVSQSPRYKVAKRGQDVALRCDPISGHVSLFWYQQALGQGPEFLTYFQNEAQLDKSGLPSDRFFAERPEGSVSTLKIQRTQQEDSAVYLCASSGPYRRTGRNTEAFFGQGTRLTVV.

The rearrangement uses TRBV6-5 and TRBJ2-7; 8 nucleotides align to TRBD1. The CDR3 runs 15 residues. Losses at the gene ends were 5 bases for V and 3 bases for J; bases not matched to a gene: 9. Per germline, CDR1 MNHEY and CDR2 SVGAGI. CDR3 sequence reads: CASSQHRGQGYEQYF. CDR3 sequence (DNA): TGTGCCAGCAGTCAACACCGCGGACAGGGCTACGAGCAGTACTTC.

This clone was observed once. The chain links TRBV19 to TRBJ2-1; no clear D. The CDR3 length is 11 residues. The germline V gene encodes CDR1 LNHDA and CDR2 SQIVND (reference sequence). Trimming left V 7 bases short and J 4 bases short, with 5 bases between. CDR3 nucleotide sequence: TGTGCCAGTATAGCTTACAATGAGCAGTTCTTC. Its protein is CASIAYNEQFF.

CDR3 sequence reads: CARSSFLLLQRGVHEQFF. Written as DNA, the CDR3 is TGTGCCAGAAGTTCTTTCCTCCTACTACAGCGGGGGGTCCATGAGCAGTTCTTC. The chain joins TRBV5-3 to TRBJ2-1; TRBD2 matches 9 bases. TRBV5-3 is known as an ORF, though its function is uncertain. CDR3 length equals 18 residues. Germline trimming cut 5 bases from V and 8 bases from J; bases unmatched to any gene: 20.

The J gene is TRBJ1-4, the V gene TRBV9; TRBD1 matches 7 bases. The CDR3 is 14 residues long. CDR1 is SGDLS, CDR2 YYNGEE, per germline. The V and J ends lost 3 bases and 4 bases, in that order; junction bases with no gene match: 3. DNA of the CDR3: TGTGCCAGCAGCGGCCGGGACAGTAATGAAAAACTGTTTTTT. This encodes CASSGRDSNEKLFF.

The chain is built from TRBV27 and TRBJ2-3, with D hard to call. Germline V gene data show CDR1 as MNHEY and CDR2 as SMNVEV (reference sequence). The V gene lost 0 bases and the J gene lost 6 bases, with 7 bases spanning the gap. This CDR3 contains 13 residues. The CDR3 loop is CASSLSRADTQYF. Here the CDR3 DNA reads TGTGCCAGCAGTTTATCCCGTGCGGATACGCAGTATTTT.

The chain uses TRBV6-1 and TRBJ1-2; D might be TRBD1 (6 bases). The CDR3 has 15 amino acids. V lost 7 bases, J lost 6 bases, and 21 bases lay in between. Germline V CDR1 and CDR2: MNHNS, SASEGT. The CDR3 sequence is CASTPQGLIKDGYTF. The CDR3, as DNA: TGTGCCAGCACCCCGCAGGGGTTAATTAAGGATGGCTACACCTTC.

A word on this clone: Relative to the germline gene, one junction end is altered; a read error may explain this. This chain connects TRBV7-9 to TRBJ2-2; a possible D gene is TRBD2 (5 bases). CDR3 length equals 16 residues. The germline CDR1 and CDR2 sequences are SEHNR and FQNEAQ (reference sequence). CDR3 bases: TGTGCCAGCACCCCCAGCCCTGGGGAGAGCACCGGGGAGCTGCTTTTT. Translation gives CASTPSPGESTGELLF.

This chain connects TRBV30 to TRBJ2-1; 11 bases align to TRBD2. The V gene end was trimmed by 2 bases and the J gene end by 6 bases; junction bases not matched to a gene: 6. Germline assignment: CDR1 GTSNPN and CDR2 SVGIG (reference sequence). The CDR3 totals 15 residues. Here the CDR3 DNA reads TGTGCCTGGAGTCCTACTAGCGGGAGTGGCAATGAGCAGTTCTTC. Encoded protein: CAWSPTSGSGNEQFF.

This clone is a singleton in its sample. The chain couples TRBV13 to TRBJ2-7; 11 bases fit TRBD2. This CDR3 is 15 amino acids long. The germline V gene has CDR1 PRHDT and CDR2 FYEKMQ (reference sequence). Germline trimming cut 2 bases from V and 6 bases from J; bases unmatched to any gene: 6. The CDR3 here is CASSLSLAGGGEQYF. The CDR3, as DNA: TGTGCCAGCAGCTTAAGCCTAGCGGGAGGCGGCGAGCAGTACTTC.

This clone was recorded once. The chain's CDR3 is CASSLGGDRRNQPQHF. The CDR3 DNA sequence: TGTGCCAGCAGCTTAGGAGGGGACAGGCGCAATCAGCCCCAGCATTTT. The chain is built from TRBV7-6 and TRBJ1-5, with TRBD1 matching 8 bases. The CDR3 is made up of 16 amino acids. Per the germline V gene, CDR1 is SGHVS and CDR2 is FNYEAQ. Trimming at V came to 1 base and at J to 2 bases, leaving 4 bases not matched to a gene.

A few counts support this clone. The chain recombines TRBV9 with TRBJ2-2; 11 nucleotides align to TRBD1. With V trimmed by 4 bases and J by 3 bases, 5 bases remained unmatched. The CDR3 has 16 residues. Germline V gives CDR1 SGDLS, CDR2 YYNGEE. The CDR3 nucleotides read TGTGCCAGCAGCCCGGACAGGGGGCGGTACACCGGGGAGCTGTTTTTT. Its protein product is CASSPDRGRYTGELFF.